These 9 T cell receptor beta chains were all obtained from the same sample, sequenced in a study of cytotoxic CD8 clonotypes in ibrutinib-treated CLL. This table comes from immunoSEQ multiplex PCR, and its TCRdb copy is limited to in-frame clones, with some not included. The profile shows 150,000 or so clones, approximately 83% of them singletons. The material sequenced was PBMCs, taken after 24 months of ibrutinib treatment. These receptors were obtained from a human donor with chronic lymphocytic leukemia.

The gene calls are TRBV5-6 and TRBJ1-5; 7 bases match TRBD1. Trimming took 3 bases from V and 5 from J; bases not matched to a gene: 8. The CDR3 loop spans 15 amino acids. Germline-derived CDR1 and CDR2 are SGHDT and YYEEEE. CDR3 coding DNA: TGTGCCAGCAGCTCGGTGAGGGGGCAAGATCAGCCCCAGCATTTT. The encoded protein is CASSSVRGQDQPQHF. Variable domain in full (rest from reference TRBV5-6 and TRBJ1-5): DAGVTQSPTHLIKTRGQQVTLRCSPKSGHDTVSWYQQALGQGPQFIFQYYEEEERQRGNFPDRFSGHQFPNYSSELNVNALLLGDSALYLCASSSVRGQDQPQHFGDGTRLSIL.

The rearrangement links TRBV10-3 to TRBJ2-1; 9 positions agree with TRBD2. CDR1 is ENHRY, CDR2 SYGVKD, per germline. The CDR3 covers 14 residues. The junction had 5 bases not matched to a gene; V was cut back by 6 bases and J by 5 bases. The CDR3: CAIRASGAHNEQFF. Written as DNA, the CDR3 is TGTGCCATCAGGGCTAGCGGGGCCCACAATGAGCAGTTCTTC.

Here the CDR3 reads CASSFRQTGIDEQFF. In DNA, the CDR3 is TGTGCCAGCAGCTTTCGGCAAACGGGGATCGATGAGCAGTTCTTC. The J gene is TRBJ2-1, the V gene TRBV7-3, with D perhaps TRBD2 (5 bases). The V gene's germline CDR1 is SGHTA and CDR2 FQGTGA. This CDR3 is 15 amino acids long. V dropped 3 bases and J dropped 8 bases, with 17 bases sitting between them.

The chain has TRBV4-3 and TRBJ2-1; 9 bases line up with TRBD2. V trimming: 1 base; J trimming: 4 bases; junction bases outside the gene matches: 5. CDR3 length: 16 amino acids. Germline-derived CDR1 and CDR2 are LGHNA and YSLEER. Here the CDR3 reads CASSQGGTSRYNEQFF. The CDR3 nucleotides are TGCGCCAGCAGCCAAGGGGGGACTAGCAGATACAATGAGCAGTTCTTC.

The table lists this clone with a few counts. This rearrangement joins TRBV27 to TRBJ1-4, with D tentatively TRBD1 (5 bases). The germline gives CDR1 MNHEY, CDR2 SMNVEV (reference sequence). With 0 bases removed from V and 5 bases from J, the gap between germline ends came to 7 bases. The CDR3 is 14 residues long. For the CDR3, the DNA is TGTGCCAGCAGTTTATCGCAGGGAAATGAAAAACTGTTTTTT. Protein product: CASSLSQGNEKLFF.

The V gene is TRBV27, the J gene TRBJ2-3, with TRBD1 identical over 10 bases. Germline trimming cut 5 bases from V and 4 bases from J; bases unmatched to any gene: 6. The CDR3 is 15 amino acids. Germline V gene data show CDR1 as MNHEY and CDR2 as SMNVEV (reference sequence). In nucleotides, the CDR3 is TGTGCCAGCAGTCCCTGGGACAGGGGATCAGATACGCAGTATTTT. Amino acid sequence: CASSPWDRGSDTQYF.

The V call is TRBV19, the J call TRBJ2-2; a possible D gene is TRBD1 (6 bases). The CDR3 is made up of 16 amino acids. Trimming stripped 6 bases from V and 0 bases from J, with 14 bases between. Looked up from germline, CDR1 is LNHDA and CDR2 is SQIVND (reference sequence). Written as DNA, the CDR3 is TGTGCCAGTAGCATAAGACAGGCCTCGAACACCGGGGAGCTGTTTTTT. It is translated as CASSIRQASNTGELFF.

The V gene is TRBV19, the J gene TRBJ1-5, with 9 positions matching TRBD1. J was trimmed by 5 bases and V by 9 bases; bases with no gene match: 5. This CDR3 comprises 13 residues. Germline CDR1 is LNHDA and CDR2 is SQIVND (reference sequence). The CDR3: CASTDRGDQPQHF. The CDR3 DNA reads as TGTGCCAGCACCGACAGGGGGGATCAGCCCCAGCATTTT.

The table lists this clone with a count of one. The chain combines TRBV5-4 with TRBJ1-1; D ambiguous. This CDR3 region has 13 residues. Trimming took off 2 bases at V and 0 bases at J, with 5 bases between the two ends. Germline V lookup: CDR1 SGHNT, CDR2 YYREEE (reference sequence). CDR3 sequence reads: CASSLDMNTEAFF. In nucleotides, the CDR3 is TGTGCCAGCAGCTTAGATATGAACACTGAAGCTTTCTTT.